This is a list of T cell receptor beta chains from one sample in a study of T cells after yellow fever vaccination. Each CDR3 protein is one row after TCRdb ran MiXCR on the 5' RACE reads. The table records about 510,000 distinct CDR3 sequences, just over 20% of them present only once. Sequenced material: PBMCs, taken approximately 20 days after the first yellow fever vaccination. The receptor set was obtained from a man aged 18-30 years who received the YFV17D yellow fever vaccine. CDR3s include the opening cysteine and the closing phenylalanine or tryptophan. A D gene is named only where the DNA matches it firmly. Only part of the rows carry a size: once, few, many, or a class if the clone is expanded.

abundance	v_gene	d_gene	j_gene	CDR3aa	CDR3nt
few	TRBV20-1	-	TRBJ2-1	CSAGGPRRGNEQFF	TGCAGTGCTGGGGGGCCTCGCCGGGGCAATGAGCAGTTCTTC
few	TRBV11-2	-	TRBJ2-7	CASSPNGRINEQYF	TGTGCCAGCAGCCCTAACGGGCGTATCAACGAGCAGTACTTC
-	TRBV6-5	-	TRBJ2-7	CASSYSLLSSYEQYF	TGTGCCAGCAGTTACTCCCTCCTCAGCTCCTACGAGCAGTACTTC
-	TRBV15	TRBD1	TRBJ2-7	CATSSGGQGGYEQYF	TGTGCCACCAGCAGTGGGGGACAGGGTGGCTACGAGCAGTACTTC
many	TRBV12-3/TRBV12-4	-	TRBJ2-2	CASSLRGVNTGELFF	TGTGCCAGCAGCCTCAGGGGGGTGAACACCGGGGAGCTGTTTTTT
-	TRBV6-1	TRBD2	TRBJ2-5	CASSVLAGGETQYF	TGTGCCAGCAGCGTACTAGCGGGGGGGGAGACCCAGTACTTC
-	TRBV9	-	TRBJ2-7	CASSVDGGLYEQYF	TGTGCCAGCAGCGTAGACGGGGGCCTCTACGAGCAGTACTTC
-	TRBV5-1	-	TRBJ2-5	CASSMVRGSRETQYF	TGCGCCAGCAGCATGGTTCGCGGTTCCCGAGAGACCCAGTACTTC
few	TRBV20-1	TRBD2	TRBJ2-3	CSAPRRLAGVTDTQYF	TGCAGTGCTCCCCGGAGACTAGCGGGGGTCACAGATACGCAGTATTTT
-	TRBV5-1	TRBD1	TRBJ1-1	CASSPGGQDGTEAFF	TGCGCCAGCAGCCCGGGGGGACAGGACGGCACTGAAGCTTTCTTT
few	TRBV5-1	-	TRBJ1-5	CASSLTGLHQPQHF	TGCGCCAGCAGCTTGACAGGGCTACATCAGCCCCAGCATTTT
-	TRBV6-5	-	TRBJ2-3	CASSYSKERGDTQYF	TGTGCCAGCAGTTACTCGAAAGAGAGGGGCGATACGCAGTATTTT
-	TRBV5-1	TRBD1	TRBJ1-6	CASSPRAGGGSPLHF	TGCGCCAGCAGCCCTCGGGCAGGGGGCGGATCACCCCTCCACTTT
-	TRBV6-6	-	TRBJ1-1	CASSYGVSSEAFF	TGTGCCAGCAGTTACGGTGTGAGCTCTGAAGCTTTCTTT
-	TRBV6-1	-	TRBJ2-7	CASRLDSNHEQYF	TGTGCCAGCAGGTTGGACAGCAATCACGAGCAGTACTTC
few	TRBV20-1	-	TRBJ1-2	CSARPWGTEGYTF	TGCAGTGCTAGACCATGGGGAACGGAGGGCTACACCTTC
-	TRBV4-1	-	TRBJ1-1	CASRPLGREAFF	TGCGCCAGCAGGCCACTGGGACGGGAAGCTTTCTTT
-	TRBV6-4	-	TRBJ1-1	CASPVQGKGMNTEAFF	TGTGCCAGTCCTGTCCAGGGGAAGGGAATGAACACTGAAGCTTTCTTT
-	TRBV5-1	TRBD1	TRBJ1-1	CASRTGGDGTEAFF	TGCGCCAGCCGGACAGGGGGCGATGGCACTGAAGCTTTCTTT
-	TRBV7-9	-	TRBJ1-2	CASSRQLDGYTF	TGTGCCAGCAGCCGACAGCTGGATGGCTACACCTTC
-	TRBV20-1	TRBD2	TRBJ2-1	CSAFIAGGPNEQFF	TGCAGTGCTTTCATAGCGGGGGGGCCTAATGAGCAGTTCTTC
-	TRBV7-3	TRBD2	TRBJ2-3	CASSRTSGEDTQYF	TGTGCCAGCAGCCGGACTAGCGGGGAGGATACGCAGTATTTT
-	TRBV3-1	-	TRBJ2-5	CASSQAAGLGETQYF	TGTGCCAGCAGCCAAGCGGCGGGTCTGGGAGAGACCCAGTACTTC
few	TRBV6-5	-	TRBJ2-7	CASKDRKYEQYF	TGTGCCAGCAAGGACAGAAAATACGAGCAGTACTTC
many	TRBV6-1	TRBD2	TRBJ2-5	CASSPGLAHRTQYF	TGTGCCAGCAGCCCGGGACTAGCCCACCGGACCCAGTACTTC
-	TRBV5-1	-	TRBJ2-6	CASSLELRANVLTF	TGCGCCAGCAGCTTGGAACTGAGGGCCAACGTCCTGACTTTC
-	TRBV2	TRBD1	TRBJ2-5	CASSERTGIAETQYF	TGTGCCAGCAGTGAACGGACAGGAATCGCAGAGACCCAGTACTTC
-	TRBV7-6	-	TRBJ1-3	CASSFGGLSGNTIYF	TGTGCCAGCAGCTTTGGGGGGCTCTCTGGAAACACCATATATTTT
-	TRBV18	-	TRBJ1-1	CASSPVISQENTEAFF	TGTGCCAGCTCACCAGTTATATCGCAAGAGAACACTGAAGCTTTCTTT
-	TRBV27	-	TRBJ2-2	CASSFIRGDPNTGELFF	TGTGCCAGCAGTTTCATAAGGGGCGACCCGAACACCGGGGAGCTGTTTTTT
few	TRBV29-1	TRBD1	TRBJ2-2	CSGAGTGTVGELFF	TGCAGCGGCGCAGGGACAGGGACCGTCGGGGAGCTGTTTTTT
many	TRBV7-3	-	TRBJ2-1	CASSLSGGVYNEQFF	TGTGCCAGCAGCTTATCAGGCGGGGTCTACAATGAGCAGTTCTTC
-	TRBV12-3/TRBV12-4	-	TRBJ2-5	CASSLFGGPGWAQYF	TGTGCCAGCAGTTTATTTGGGGGCCCAGGGTGGGCCCAGTACTTC
few	TRBV29-1	-	TRBJ2-2	CSVSTSVTGELFF	TGCAGCGTTTCGACTTCTGTCACCGGGGAGCTGTTTTTT